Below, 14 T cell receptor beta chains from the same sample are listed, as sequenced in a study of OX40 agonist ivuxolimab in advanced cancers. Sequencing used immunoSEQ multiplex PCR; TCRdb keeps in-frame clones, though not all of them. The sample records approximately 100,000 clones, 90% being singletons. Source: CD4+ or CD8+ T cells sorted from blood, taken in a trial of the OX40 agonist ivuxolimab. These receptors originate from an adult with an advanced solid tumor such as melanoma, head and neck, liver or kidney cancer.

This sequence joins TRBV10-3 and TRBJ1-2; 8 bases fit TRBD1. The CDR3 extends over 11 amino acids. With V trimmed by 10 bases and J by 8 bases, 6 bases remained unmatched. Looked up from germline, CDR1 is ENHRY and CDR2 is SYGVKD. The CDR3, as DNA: TGTGCCACAGACAGGGGCGGGGGCTACACCTTC. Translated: CATDRGGGYTF.

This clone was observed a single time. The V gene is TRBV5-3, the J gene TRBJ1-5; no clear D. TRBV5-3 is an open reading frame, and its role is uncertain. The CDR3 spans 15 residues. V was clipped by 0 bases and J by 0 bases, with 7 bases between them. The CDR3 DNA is TGTGCCAGAAGCTTGGTAGCGTATAGCAATCAGCCCCAGCATTTT. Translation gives CARSLVAYSNQPQHF.

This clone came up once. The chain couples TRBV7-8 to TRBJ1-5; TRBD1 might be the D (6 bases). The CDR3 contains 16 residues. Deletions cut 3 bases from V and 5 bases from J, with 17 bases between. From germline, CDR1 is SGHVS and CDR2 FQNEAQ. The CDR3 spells CASSLMEGGGYQPQHF. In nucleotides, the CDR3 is TGTGCCAGCAGCTTGATGGAGGGGGGTGGGTATCAGCCCCAGCATTTT.

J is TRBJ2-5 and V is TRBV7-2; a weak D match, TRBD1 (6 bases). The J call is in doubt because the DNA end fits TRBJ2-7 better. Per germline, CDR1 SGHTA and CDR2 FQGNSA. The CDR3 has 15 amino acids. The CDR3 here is CASSLGAHATYEQYF. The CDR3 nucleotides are TGTGCCAGCAGCTTGGGGGCACACGCAACCTACGAGCAGTACTTC.

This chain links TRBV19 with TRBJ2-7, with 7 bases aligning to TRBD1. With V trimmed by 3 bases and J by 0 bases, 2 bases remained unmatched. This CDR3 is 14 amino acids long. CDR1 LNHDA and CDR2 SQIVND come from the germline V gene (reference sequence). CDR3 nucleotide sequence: TGTGCCAGTAGTATCCCAGGGGGCTCCTACGAGCAGTACTTC. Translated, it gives CASSIPGGSYEQYF.

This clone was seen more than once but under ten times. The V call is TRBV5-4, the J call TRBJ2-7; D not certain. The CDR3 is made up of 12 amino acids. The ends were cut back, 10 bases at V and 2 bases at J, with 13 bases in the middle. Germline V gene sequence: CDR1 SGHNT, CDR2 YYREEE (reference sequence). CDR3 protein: CASTDAAYEQYF. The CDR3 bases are TGTGCCTCGACCGACGCCGCCTACGAGCAGTACTTC.

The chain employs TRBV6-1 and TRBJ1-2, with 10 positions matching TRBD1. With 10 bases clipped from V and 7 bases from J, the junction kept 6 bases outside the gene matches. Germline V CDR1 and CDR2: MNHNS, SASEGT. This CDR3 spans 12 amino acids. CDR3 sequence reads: CATRDRGVGYTF. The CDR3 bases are TGTGCCACCCGGGACAGGGGAGTTGGCTACACCTTC.

The CDR3 DNA reads as TGTGCCAGCAGTTCCCTAGCGGGGACGGGGAACGAGCAGTACTTC. Protein sequence: CASSSLAGTGNEQYF. V is TRBV27 and J is TRBJ2-7; TRBD2 agrees at 9 bases. CDR3 size: 15 residues. Germline V CDR1 and CDR2: MNHEY, SMNVEV (reference sequence). The J segment lost 5 bases and the V segment lost 4 bases, leaving 9 bases of the junction unmatched.

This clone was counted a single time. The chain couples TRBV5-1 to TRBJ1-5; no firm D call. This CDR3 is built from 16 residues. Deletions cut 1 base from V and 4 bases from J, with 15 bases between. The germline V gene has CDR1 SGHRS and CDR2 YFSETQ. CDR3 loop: CASSLMAAAPNQPQHF. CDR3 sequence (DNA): TGCGCCAGCAGCTTGATGGCGGCAGCACCGAATCAGCCCCAGCATTTT.

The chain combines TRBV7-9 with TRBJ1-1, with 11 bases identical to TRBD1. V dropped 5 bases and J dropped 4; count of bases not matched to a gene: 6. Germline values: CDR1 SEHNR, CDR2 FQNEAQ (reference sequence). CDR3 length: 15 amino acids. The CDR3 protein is CASSRWTGGSTEAFF. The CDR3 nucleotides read TGTGCCAGCAGCCGCTGGACAGGGGGCTCCACTGAAGCTTTCTTT.

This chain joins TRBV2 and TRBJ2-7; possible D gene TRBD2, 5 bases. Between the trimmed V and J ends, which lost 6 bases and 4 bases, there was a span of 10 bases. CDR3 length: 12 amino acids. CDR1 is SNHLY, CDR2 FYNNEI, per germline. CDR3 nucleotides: TGTGCCAGCAGAAGAGGGAAGTACGAGCAGTACTTC. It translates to CASRRGKYEQYF.

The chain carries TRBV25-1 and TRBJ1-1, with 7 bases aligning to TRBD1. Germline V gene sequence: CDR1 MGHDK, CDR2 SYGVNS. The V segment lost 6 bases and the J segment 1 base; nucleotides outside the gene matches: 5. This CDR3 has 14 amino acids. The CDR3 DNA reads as TGTGCCAGCAGAGTAGGGGGCACGAACACTGAAGCTTTCTTT. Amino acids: CASRVGGTNTEAFF.

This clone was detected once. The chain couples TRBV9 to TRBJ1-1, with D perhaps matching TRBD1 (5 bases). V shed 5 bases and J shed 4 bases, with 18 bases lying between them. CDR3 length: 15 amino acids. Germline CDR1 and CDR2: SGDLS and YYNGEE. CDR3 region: CASRPGEVGTTEAFF. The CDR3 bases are TGTGCCAGCAGGCCGGGGGAAGTGGGAACCACTGAAGCTTTCTTT.

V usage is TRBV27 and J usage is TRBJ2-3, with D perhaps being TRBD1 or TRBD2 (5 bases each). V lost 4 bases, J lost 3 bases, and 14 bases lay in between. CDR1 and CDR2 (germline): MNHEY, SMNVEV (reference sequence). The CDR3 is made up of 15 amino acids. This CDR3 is CASSSRTGRTDTQYF. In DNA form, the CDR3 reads TGTGCCAGCAGTTCGCGGACGGGGCGGACAGATACGCAGTATTTT.